This T cell receptor (beta chain) appears in the sequencing data of a study of blood T cell repertoires in COVID-19. The overall study: There were acute and convalescent COVID-19 samples, and they came from the United States, Italy and Spain.

With V trimmed by 5 bases and J by 5 bases, 3 bases remained unmatched. The CDR3 consists of 14 residues. Germline CDR1 LNHDA, CDR2 SQIVND (reference sequence). TCRdb's copy holds only in-frame clones and misses some; the assay was immunoSEQ multiplex PCR. The sample consists of about 210,000 clones, roughly 80% of them appearing once. This chain uses TRBV19 with TRBJ1-6; 7 nucleotides match TRBD1. The TCR originated in a woman between 40 and 55 years old with active or convalescent COVID-19. What was sequenced was peripheral blood. The CDR3 bases are TGTGCCAGTAGTGGGGGACAGCATAATTCACCCCTCCACTTT. Amino acids: CASSGGQHNSPLHF.